The entry below describes one T cell receptor (beta chain). The data belong to a study of OX40 agonist ivuxolimab in advanced cancers. If patients had autoimmune disease history or systemic immunosuppression, they were excluded. Drawing of blood for sampling happened at baseline, at cycle 4 day 1, and at cycle 7 day 1. Clones were read by immunoSEQ multiplex PCR, and TCRdb kept only the in-frame ones, dropping some. Altogether about 40,000 clones are present, about 85% being singletons, with the ten largest covering about 16%. This CDR3 region has 16 residues. Germline assignment: CDR1 SEHNR and CDR2 FQNEAQ (reference sequence). V shed 3 bases, J shed 5 bases, and the junction held 6 bases outside the gene matches.

The sequenced sample was CD4+ or CD8+ T cells sorted from blood, obtained in a trial of the OX40 agonist ivuxolimab. The receptor was isolated from an adult with an advanced solid tumor such as melanoma, head and neck, liver or kidney cancer. The chain links TRBV7-9 to TRBJ2-1; 11 bases agree with TRBD2. CDR3 amino acids: CASSFSGRAGNNEQFF. In DNA, the CDR3 is TGTGCCAGCAGCTTTAGCGGGAGGGCCGGGAACAATGAGCAGTTCTTC.